This entry is about one T cell receptor (beta chain). Donors in the study were healthy people who gave bone marrow. This specimen comes from a study of cytomegalovirus exposure and HLA in healthy donors. PCR employed 60 Vbeta and 13 Jbeta primers. Profiling relied on immunoSEQ multiplex PCR, and the TCRdb table lists in-frame clones only, not all of them. The data show 100,000 to 150,000 clones, 78% seen once. V lost 3 bases, J lost 1 base, and 3 bases stayed unmatched. This CDR3 is built from 15 residues. In germline, CDR1 is SGHRS, CDR2 YFSETQ. The sequenced sample consisted of PBMCs. The chain has TRBV5-1 and TRBJ2-7; 11 nucleotides line up with TRBD2. This receptor was taken from a woman aged 40 to 50 in good health and CMV-seronegative. This CDR3 reads CASSSGLAESYEQYF. The DNA for the CDR3 is TGCGCCAGCAGCTCGGGACTAGCGGAATCCTACGAGCAGTACTTC.